These 11 T cell receptor beta chains originate from one sample sequenced in a study of control samples from healthy donors and cancer patients. Only in-frame clones appear in the TCRdb table, and some are missing; sequencing was by immunoSEQ multiplex PCR. This table holds about 41,000 clones, roughly 94% found once. Input material: blood. These receptors all stem from a man in his sixties in good health.

The gene calls are TRBV20-1 and TRBJ1-5; D ambiguous. From germline, CDR1 is DFQATT and CDR2 SNEGSKA (reference sequence). V was pared by 0 bases and J by 5 bases, with 2 bases between. The CDR3 totals 11 residues. CDR3 protein: CSARDDQPQHF. The DNA of the CDR3 is TGCAGTGCTAGAGACGATCAGCCCCAGCATTTT.

The rearrangement joins TRBV7-9 to TRBJ2-3; tentatively, D is TRBD1 (6 bases). The CDR3 extends over 13 amino acids. Deletions cut 4 bases from V and 7 bases from J, with 12 bases between. Germline V gene lookup returns CDR1 SEHNR and CDR2 FQNEAQ (reference sequence). CDR3 sequence reads: CASSSQGSNTQYF. Here the CDR3 DNA reads TGTGCCAGCAGCTCGCAGGGGTCCAATACGCAGTATTTT.

V usage is TRBV6-6 and J usage is TRBJ1-2; D is uncertain. Germline loops: CDR1 MNHNY, CDR2 SVGAGI (reference sequence). V lost 5 bases and J 8 bases, leaving 12 bases between the germline ends. The CDR3 has 12 residues. CDR3 nucleotide sequence: TGTGCCAGCAGTGCAGACTTTATCGGCTACACCTTC. Translated, it gives CASSADFIGYTF.

The rearrangement joins TRBV10-1 to TRBJ2-7, with D unclear. Germline V gives CDR1 WNHNN, CDR2 SYGVQD (reference sequence). The CDR3 covers 13 residues. The germline V and J ends were trimmed by 8 bases and 2 bases, with 13 bases remaining between them. The CDR3 region has the DNA TGCGCCAGCCGCGTGGGGATTCCCTACGAGCAGTACTTC. It codes for CASRVGIPYEQYF.

This sequence joins TRBV19 and TRBJ2-3, with TRBD2 as a possible D gene (5 bases). Germline-derived CDR1 and CDR2 are LNHDA and SQIVND (reference sequence). V lost 4 bases, J lost 1 base, and 12 bases lay in between. The CDR3 is made up of 15 amino acids. CDR3 protein: CASSNGLARTDTQYF. CDR3 nucleotide sequence: TGTGCCAGTAGTAACGGACTGGCTCGCACAGATACGCAGTATTTT.

This clone was counted only a few times. The chain recombines TRBV5-4 with TRBJ1-6, with D tentatively TRBD1 (6 bases). The CDR3 loop spans 13 amino acids. V was trimmed by 0 bases and J by 14 bases, leaving 12 bases between them. Per the germline V gene, CDR1 is SGHNT and CDR2 is YYREEE (reference sequence). CDR3 region: CASSLGTEKALHF. CDR3 nucleotide sequence: TGTGCCAGCAGCTTGGGGACAGAGAAGGCCCTCCACTTT.

This chain links TRBV6-5 with TRBJ1-2, with a possible D match to TRBD1 (5 bases). Germline assignment: CDR1 MNHEY and CDR2 SVGAGI. The V end was cut by 2 bases, the J end by 3 bases, with 10 bases between. The CDR3 length is 14 residues. In DNA form, the CDR3 reads TGTGCCAGCAGTTACACAGGTTCGGACTATGGCTACACCTTC. This encodes CASSYTGSDYGYTF.

J is TRBJ2-7 and V is TRBV5-1; D unresolved. The ends were cut back, 0 bases at V and 0 bases at J, with 10 bases in the middle. This CDR3 spans 15 amino acids. Germline CDR1 is SGHRS and CDR2 is YFSETQ. CDR3 in DNA: TGCGCCAGCAGCTTGGATGGCAGCCTCTCCTACGAGCAGTACTTC. Translating gives CASSLDGSLSYEQYF.

CDR3 nucleotide sequence: TGCGCCAGCAGCCAAGACCCTTCGTGGAATGAGCAGTTCTTC. Encoded protein: CASSQDPSWNEQFF. The V gene is TRBV4-1, the J gene TRBJ2-1; D gene ambiguous. Per germline, CDR1 MGHRA and CDR2 YSYEKL. The V gene lost 0 bases and the J gene lost 7 bases, with 10 bases spanning the gap. The length of the CDR3 is 14 residues.

The V call is TRBV9, the J call TRBJ2-1; no clear D. The length of the CDR3 is 16 residues. The germline gives CDR1 SGDLS, CDR2 YYNGEE. The V end was cut by 2 bases, the J end by 1 base, with 13 bases between. The CDR3 spells CASSVGLLVSYNEQFF. The DNA of the CDR3 is TGTGCCAGCAGCGTCGGCCTTCTAGTTTCCTACAATGAGCAGTTCTTC. The full variable domain, with the rest looked up from reference TRBV9 and TRBJ2-1, is DSGVTQTPKHLITATGQRVTLRCSPRSGDLSVYWYQQSLDQGLQFLIQYYNGEERAKGNILERFSAQQFPDLHSELNLSSLELGDSALYFCASSVGLLVSYNEQFFGPGTRLTVL.

The chain recombines TRBV7-9 with TRBJ1-1, with D perhaps TRBD1 (5 bases). The CDR3 sequence is 16 residues long. Germline values: CDR1 SEHNR, CDR2 FQNEAQ (reference sequence). The V end lost 5 bases, the J end lost 0 bases, and 16 bases lay between the germline ends. This chain's CDR3 is CASSHRGGSLNTEAFF. In DNA form, the CDR3 reads TGTGCCAGCAGCCACCGGGGGGGTAGCTTGAACACTGAAGCTTTCTTT.